This TCR beta chain was recovered during a study of T cells expressing NK-cell markers. The length of the CDR3 is 16 residues. A 5'RACE template switching approach incorporating UMIs was used to make TCR beta cDNA. Each CDR3 protein gets one entry in TCRdb, which reprocessed the 5' RACE reads and gives no DNA. The sample data list approximately 150,000 distinct CDR3 sequences. The origin of this receptor is a man in his late teens or twenties in good health. The V call is TRBV21-1, the J call TRBJ1-1. TRBV21-1 is a listed pseudogene. The sample comprised blood T cells: a sorted CD56 or NKG2C T cell subset, CD4+ or CD8+ T cells, or bulk PBMC T cells (not recorded which). The CDR3 region is CASGQLCGGSVTEAFF.